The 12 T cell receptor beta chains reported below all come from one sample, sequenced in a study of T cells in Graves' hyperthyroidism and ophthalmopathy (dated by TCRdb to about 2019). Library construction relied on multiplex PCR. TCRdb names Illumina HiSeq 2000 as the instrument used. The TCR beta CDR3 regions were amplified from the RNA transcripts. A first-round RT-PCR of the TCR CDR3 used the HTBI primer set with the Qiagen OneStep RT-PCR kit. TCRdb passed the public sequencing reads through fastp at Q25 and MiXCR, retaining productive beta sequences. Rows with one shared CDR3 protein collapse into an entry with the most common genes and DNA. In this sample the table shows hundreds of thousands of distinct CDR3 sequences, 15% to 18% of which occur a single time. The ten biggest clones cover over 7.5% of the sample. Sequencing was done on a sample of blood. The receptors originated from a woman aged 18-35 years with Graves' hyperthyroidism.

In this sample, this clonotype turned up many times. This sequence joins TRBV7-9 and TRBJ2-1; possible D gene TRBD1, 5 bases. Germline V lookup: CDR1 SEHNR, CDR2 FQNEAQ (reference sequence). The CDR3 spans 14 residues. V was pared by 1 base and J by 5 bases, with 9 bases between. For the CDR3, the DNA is TGTGCCAGCAGCTTAGGCGACAGTCACAATGAGCAGTTCTTC. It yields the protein CASSLGDSHNEQFF.

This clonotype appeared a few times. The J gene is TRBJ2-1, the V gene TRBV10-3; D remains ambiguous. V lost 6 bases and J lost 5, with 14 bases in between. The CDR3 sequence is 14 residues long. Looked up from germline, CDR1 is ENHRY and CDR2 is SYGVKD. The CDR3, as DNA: TGTGCCATCAGGGGCGGCACTACTAACAATGAGCAGTTCTTC. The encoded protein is CAIRGGTTNNEQFF.

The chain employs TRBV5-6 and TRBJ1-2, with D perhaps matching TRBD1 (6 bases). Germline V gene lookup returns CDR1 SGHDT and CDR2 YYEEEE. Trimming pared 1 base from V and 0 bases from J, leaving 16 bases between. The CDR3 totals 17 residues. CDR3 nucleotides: TGTGCCAGCAGCTTGTTTTACCTCGGGGGCACTAACTATGGCTACACCTTC. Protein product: CASSLFYLGGTNYGYTF.

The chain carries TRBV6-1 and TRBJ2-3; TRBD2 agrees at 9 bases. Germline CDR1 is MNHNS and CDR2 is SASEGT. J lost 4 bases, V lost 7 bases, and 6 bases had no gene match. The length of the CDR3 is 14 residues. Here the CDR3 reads CASKRRGGSDTQYF. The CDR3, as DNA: TGTGCCAGCAAAAGGCGGGGGGGTTCAGATACGCAGTATTTT.

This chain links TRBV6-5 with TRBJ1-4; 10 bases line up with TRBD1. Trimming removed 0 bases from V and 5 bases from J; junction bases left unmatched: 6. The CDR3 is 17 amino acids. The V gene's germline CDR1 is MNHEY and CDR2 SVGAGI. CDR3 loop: CASSYSSRQGANEKLFF. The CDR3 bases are TGTGCCAGCAGTTACTCCTCAAGACAGGGGGCGAATGAAAAACTGTTTTTT.

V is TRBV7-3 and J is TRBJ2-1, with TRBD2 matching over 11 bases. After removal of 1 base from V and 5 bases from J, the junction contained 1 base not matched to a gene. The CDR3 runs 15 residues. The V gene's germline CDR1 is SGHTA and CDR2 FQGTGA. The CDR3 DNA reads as TGTGCCAGCAGCTTAATAGCGGGGGGGCACAATGAGCAGTTCTTC. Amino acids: CASSLIAGGHNEQFF.

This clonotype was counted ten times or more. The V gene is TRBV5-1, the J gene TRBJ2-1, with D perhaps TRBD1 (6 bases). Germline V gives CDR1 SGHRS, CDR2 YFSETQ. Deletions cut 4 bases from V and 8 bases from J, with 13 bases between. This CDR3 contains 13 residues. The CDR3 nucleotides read TGCGCCAGCAGCGAGGTACAGGGTGATGAGCAGTTCTTC. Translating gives CASSEVQGDEQFF.

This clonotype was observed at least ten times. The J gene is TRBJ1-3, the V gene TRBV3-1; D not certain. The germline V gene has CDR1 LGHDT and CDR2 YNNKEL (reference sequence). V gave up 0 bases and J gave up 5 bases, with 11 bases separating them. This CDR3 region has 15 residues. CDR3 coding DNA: TGTGCCAGCAGCCAAGATATAACCCGGAGAAACACCATATATTTT. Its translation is CASSQDITRRNTIYF.

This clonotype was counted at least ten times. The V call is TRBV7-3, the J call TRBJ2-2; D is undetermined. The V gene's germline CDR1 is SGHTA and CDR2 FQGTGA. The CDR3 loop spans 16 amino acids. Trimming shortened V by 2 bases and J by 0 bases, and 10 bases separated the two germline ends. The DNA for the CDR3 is TGTGCCAGCAGCTTATCGAGGCCGGCGAACACCGGGGAGCTGTTTTTT. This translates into CASSLSRPANTGELFF.

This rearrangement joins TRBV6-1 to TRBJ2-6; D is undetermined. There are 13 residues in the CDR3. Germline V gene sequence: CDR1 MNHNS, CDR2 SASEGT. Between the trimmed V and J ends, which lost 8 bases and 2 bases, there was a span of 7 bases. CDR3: CASGSPGANVLTF. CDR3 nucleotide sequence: TGTGCCAGCGGTAGTCCTGGGGCCAACGTCCTGACTTTC.

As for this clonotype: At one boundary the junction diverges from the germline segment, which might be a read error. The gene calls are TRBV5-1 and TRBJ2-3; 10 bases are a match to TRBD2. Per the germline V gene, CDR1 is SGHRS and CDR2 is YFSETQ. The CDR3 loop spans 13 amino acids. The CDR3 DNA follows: TGCGCCAACAGCCCCTCGACTAGCGGGACGCAGTATTTT. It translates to CANSPSTSGTQYF.

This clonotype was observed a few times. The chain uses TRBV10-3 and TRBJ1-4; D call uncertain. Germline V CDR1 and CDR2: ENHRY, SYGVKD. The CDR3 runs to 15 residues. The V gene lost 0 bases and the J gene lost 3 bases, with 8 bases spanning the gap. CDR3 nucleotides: TGTGCCATCAGTGAGTCATCCCTTGCTAATGAAAAACTGTTTTTT. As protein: CAISESSLANEKLFF.